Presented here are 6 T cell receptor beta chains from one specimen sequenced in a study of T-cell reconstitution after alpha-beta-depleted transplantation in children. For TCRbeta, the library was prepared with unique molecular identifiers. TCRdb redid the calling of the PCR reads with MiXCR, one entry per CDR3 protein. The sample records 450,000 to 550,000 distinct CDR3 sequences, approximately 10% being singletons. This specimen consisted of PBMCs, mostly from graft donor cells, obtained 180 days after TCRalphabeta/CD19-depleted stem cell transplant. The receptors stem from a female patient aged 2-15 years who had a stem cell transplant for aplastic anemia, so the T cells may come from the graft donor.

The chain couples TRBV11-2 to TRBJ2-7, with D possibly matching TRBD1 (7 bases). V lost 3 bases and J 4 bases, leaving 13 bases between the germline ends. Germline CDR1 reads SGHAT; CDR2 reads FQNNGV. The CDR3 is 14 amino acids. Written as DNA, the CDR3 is TGTGCCAGCAGCTTTATGGCAGGGGGGTACGAGCAGTACTTC. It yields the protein CASSFMAGGYEQYF.

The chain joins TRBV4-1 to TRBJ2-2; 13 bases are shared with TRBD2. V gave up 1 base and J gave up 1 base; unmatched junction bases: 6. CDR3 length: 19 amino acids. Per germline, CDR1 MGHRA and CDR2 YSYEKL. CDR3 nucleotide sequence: TGCGCCAGCAGCCAAGTTGAATGGACTAGCGGGAGGAACACCGGGGAGCTGTTTTTT. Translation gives CASSQVEWTSGRNTGELFF.

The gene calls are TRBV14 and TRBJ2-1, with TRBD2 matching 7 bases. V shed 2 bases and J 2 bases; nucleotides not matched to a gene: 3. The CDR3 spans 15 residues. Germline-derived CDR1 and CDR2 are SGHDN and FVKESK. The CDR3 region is CASSQRREPYNEQFF. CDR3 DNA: TGTGCCAGCAGCCAACGGCGGGAGCCCTACAATGAGCAGTTCTTC.

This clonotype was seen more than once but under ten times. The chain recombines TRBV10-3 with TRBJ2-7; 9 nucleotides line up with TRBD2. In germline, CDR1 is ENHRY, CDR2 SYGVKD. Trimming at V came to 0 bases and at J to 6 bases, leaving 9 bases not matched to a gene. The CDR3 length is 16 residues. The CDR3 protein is CAISESGAGGPSEQYF. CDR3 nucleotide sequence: TGTGCCATCAGTGAGTCTGGTGCGGGAGGGCCGAGCGAGCAGTACTTC.

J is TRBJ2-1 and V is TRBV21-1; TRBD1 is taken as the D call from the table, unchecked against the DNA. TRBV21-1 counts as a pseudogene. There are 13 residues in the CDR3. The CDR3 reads CASSKSGQGLKFF. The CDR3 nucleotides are TGTGCCAGCAGCAAATCCGGACAGGGATTGAAGTTCTTC.

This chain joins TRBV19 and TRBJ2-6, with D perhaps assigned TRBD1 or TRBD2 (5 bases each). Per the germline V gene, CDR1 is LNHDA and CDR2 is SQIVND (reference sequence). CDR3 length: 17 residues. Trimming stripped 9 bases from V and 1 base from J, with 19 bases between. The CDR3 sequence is CASTPTGTESGANVLTF. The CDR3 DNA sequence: TGTGCCAGCACCCCGACCGGGACGGAGTCTGGGGCCAACGTCCTGACTTTC.